The source of this T cell receptor (beta chain) is a study of blood T cells in healthy people across ages. CDR1 is SNHLY, CDR2 FYNNEI, per germline. The CDR3 contains 15 residues. On this clonotype itself: Its cognate antigen is unknown. The junction and the germline gene differ at one end; a read error may be behind it.

Next came a second PCR, run for about 6 to 12 cycles, which used a sample-barcoded 5' primer along with a J-beta primer mix. MiXCR was run by TCRdb on the 5' RACE reads, yielding one entry per CDR3 protein. The sample holds about 680,000 distinct CDR3 sequences, about 52% seen once. General study findings and limits: The donors' CMV status was not determined, possibly confounding changes in expanded clonotypes.

The sample taken for sequencing was blood. This receptor was obtained from a woman aged 55 to 70 in good health. The chain employs TRBV2 and TRBJ2-5; 10 bases fit TRBD2. The J call may be faulty, since TRBJ2-7 better matches the DNA end. The CDR3 here is CVSSVRLAGAYEQYF. CDR3 bases: TGTGTCAGCAGTGTCAGACTAGCGGGCGCTTACGAGCAGTACTTC.